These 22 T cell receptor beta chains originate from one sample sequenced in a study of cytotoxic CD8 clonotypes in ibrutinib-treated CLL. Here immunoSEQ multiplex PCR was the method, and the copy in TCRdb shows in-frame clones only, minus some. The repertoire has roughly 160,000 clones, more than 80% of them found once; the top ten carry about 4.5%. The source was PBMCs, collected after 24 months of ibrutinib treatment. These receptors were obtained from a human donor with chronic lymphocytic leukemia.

The CDR3 DNA is TGCGCCAGCAGCCTTGAACCGACAGGGAGGGTTGGTACTGAAGCTTTCTTT. It is translated as CASSLEPTGRVGTEAFF. The V gene is TRBV5-1, the J gene TRBJ1-1; 7 bases are a match to TRBD1. The germline gives CDR1 SGHRS, CDR2 YFSETQ. The CDR3 runs 17 residues. Trimming removed 4 bases from V and 5 bases from J; junction bases left unmatched: 17.

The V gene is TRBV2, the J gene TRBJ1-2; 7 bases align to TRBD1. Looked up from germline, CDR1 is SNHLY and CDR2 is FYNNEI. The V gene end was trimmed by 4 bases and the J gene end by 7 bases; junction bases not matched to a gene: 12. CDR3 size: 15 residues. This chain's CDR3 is CASSGLWTGIGGYTF. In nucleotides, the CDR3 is TGTGCCAGCAGTGGGTTATGGACAGGCATCGGTGGCTACACCTTC.

The CDR3 coding sequence is TGTGCCAGCAGCCCCTTGTACGAGCAGTACTTC. Translation gives CASSPLYEQYF. V usage is TRBV7-2 and J usage is TRBJ2-7; D ambiguous. The CDR3 is 11 amino acids. Germline V gene lookup returns CDR1 SGHTA and CDR2 FQGNSA. Trimming removed 5 bases from V and 4 bases from J, with 6 bases in between.

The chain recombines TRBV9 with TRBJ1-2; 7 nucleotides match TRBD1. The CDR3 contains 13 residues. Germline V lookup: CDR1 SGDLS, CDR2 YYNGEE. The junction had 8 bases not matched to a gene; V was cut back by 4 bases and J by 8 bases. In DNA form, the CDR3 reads TGTGCCAGCAGCAAGGAGGGGGCTGTGGGCTACACCTTC. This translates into CASSKEGAVGYTF.

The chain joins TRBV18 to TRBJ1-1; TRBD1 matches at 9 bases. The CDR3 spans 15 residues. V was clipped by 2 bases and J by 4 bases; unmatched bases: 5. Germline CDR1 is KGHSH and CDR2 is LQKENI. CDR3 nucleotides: TGTGCCAGCTCACCAGCACAGGGGGCGGGCACTGAAGCTTTCTTT. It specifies CASSPAQGAGTEAFF.

Written as DNA, the CDR3 is TGCGCCAGCAGCTTGGCCGGCAACATGAACACTGAAGCTTTCTTT. Encoded protein: CASSLAGNMNTEAFF. The chain is built from TRBV5-1 and TRBJ1-1; D ambiguous. This CDR3 comprises 15 residues. The V end was cut by 0 bases, the J end by 0 bases, with 9 bases between. Looked up from germline, CDR1 is SGHRS and CDR2 is YFSETQ. The full variable domain, with the rest looked up from reference TRBV5-1 and TRBJ1-1, is KAGVTQTPRYLIKTRGQQVTLSCSPISGHRSVSWYQQTPGQGLQFLFEYFSETQRNKGNFPGRFSGRQFSNSRSEMNVSTLELGDSALYLCASSLAGNMNTEAFFGQGTRLTVV.

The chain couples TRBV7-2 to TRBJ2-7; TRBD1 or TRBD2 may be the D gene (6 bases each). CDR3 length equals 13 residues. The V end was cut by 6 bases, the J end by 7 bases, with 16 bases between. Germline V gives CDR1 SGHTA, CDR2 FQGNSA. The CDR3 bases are TGTGCCAGCAGACTAGGGGGACTGAGAGAGCAGTACTTC. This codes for CASRLGGLREQYF.

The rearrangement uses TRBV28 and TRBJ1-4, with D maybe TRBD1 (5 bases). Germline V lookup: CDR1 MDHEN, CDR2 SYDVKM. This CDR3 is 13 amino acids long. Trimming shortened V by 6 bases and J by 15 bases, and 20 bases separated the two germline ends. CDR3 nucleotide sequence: TGTGCCAGCAGACACTCGACAGACATGGTTGTGTTTTTT. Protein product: CASRHSTDMVVFF.

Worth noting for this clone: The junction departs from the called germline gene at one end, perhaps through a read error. CDR3 region: CASSLNPGQPTGAFF. Here the CDR3 DNA reads TGTGCCAGCAGCTTAAACCCAGGACAGCCAACTGGAGCTTTCTTT. V gene TRBV7-3 combines with J gene TRBJ1-1; D perhaps matches TRBD1 (6 bases). The germline gives CDR1 SGHTA, CDR2 FQGTGA. The CDR3 runs to 15 residues. The full variable domain, completed using reference TRBV7-3 and TRBJ1-1, is GAGVSQTPSNKVTEKGKYVELRCDPISGHTALYWYRQSLGQGPEFLIYFQGTGAADDSGLPNDRFFAVRPEGSVSTLKIQRTERGDSAVYLCASSLNPGQPTGAFFGQGTRLTVV.

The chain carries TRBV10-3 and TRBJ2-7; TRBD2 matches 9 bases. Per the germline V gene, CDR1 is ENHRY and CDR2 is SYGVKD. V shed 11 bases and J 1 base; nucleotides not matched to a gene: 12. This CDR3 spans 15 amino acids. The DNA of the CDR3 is TGTGCCTTTGGTAAACTAGCGGGTAATTCCTACGAGCAGTACTTC. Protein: CAFGKLAGNSYEQYF.

This chain's CDR3 is CASSVYAGGGTEAFF. The CDR3 region has the DNA TGTGCCAGCAGCGTATATGCAGGGGGCGGCACTGAAGCTTTCTTT. The chain is built from TRBV9 and TRBJ1-1, with TRBD1 identical over 8 bases. Germline V gene data show CDR1 as SGDLS and CDR2 as YYNGEE. The CDR3 has 15 amino acids. With 1 base clipped from V and 4 bases from J, the junction kept 6 bases outside the gene matches.

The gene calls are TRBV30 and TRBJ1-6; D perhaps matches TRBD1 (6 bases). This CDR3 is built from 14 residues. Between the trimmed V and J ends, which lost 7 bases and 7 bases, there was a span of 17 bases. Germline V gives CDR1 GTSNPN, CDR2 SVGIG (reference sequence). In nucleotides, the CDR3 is TGTGCCTTACAACCGGGACACGGGAATTCACCCCTCCACTTT. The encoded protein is CALQPGHGNSPLHF.

In DNA, the CDR3 is TGTGCCAGCAGCTTGGGGCACTCAGATACGCAGTATTTT. This sequence encodes CASSLGHSDTQYF. The chain joins TRBV7-2 to TRBJ2-3; possible D gene TRBD1, 5 bases. V dropped 3 bases and J dropped 4 bases, with 8 bases sitting between them. The CDR3 consists of 13 residues. The germline CDR1 and CDR2 sequences are SGHTA and FQGNSA.

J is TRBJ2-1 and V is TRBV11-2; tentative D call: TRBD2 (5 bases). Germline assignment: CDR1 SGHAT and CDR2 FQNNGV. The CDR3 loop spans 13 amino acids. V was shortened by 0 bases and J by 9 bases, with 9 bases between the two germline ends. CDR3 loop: CASSLDREREQFF. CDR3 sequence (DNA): TGTGCCAGCAGCTTAGATCGGGAACGTGAGCAGTTCTTC.

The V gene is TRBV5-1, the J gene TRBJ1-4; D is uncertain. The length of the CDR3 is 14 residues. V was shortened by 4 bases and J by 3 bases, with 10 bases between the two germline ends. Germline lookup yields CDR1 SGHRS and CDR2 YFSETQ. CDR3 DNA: TGCGCCAGCAGCCCTAGAATACCTAATGAAAAACTGTTTTTT. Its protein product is CASSPRIPNEKLFF.

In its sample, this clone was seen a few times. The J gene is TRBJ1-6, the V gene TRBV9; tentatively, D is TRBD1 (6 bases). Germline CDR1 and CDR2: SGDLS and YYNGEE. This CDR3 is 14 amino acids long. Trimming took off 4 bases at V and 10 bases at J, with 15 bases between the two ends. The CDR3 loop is CASSSEGGWSPLHF. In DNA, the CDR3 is TGTGCCAGCAGCTCCGAGGGGGGATGGTCACCCCTCCACTTT.

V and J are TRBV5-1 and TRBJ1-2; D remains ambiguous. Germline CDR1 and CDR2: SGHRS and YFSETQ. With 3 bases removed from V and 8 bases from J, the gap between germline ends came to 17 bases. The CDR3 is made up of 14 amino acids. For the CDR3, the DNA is TGCGCCAGCAGCTCCCCCAGTGAGAGTGTGGGCTACACCTTC. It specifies CASSSPSESVGYTF. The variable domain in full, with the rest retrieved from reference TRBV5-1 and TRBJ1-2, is KAGVTQTPRYLIKTRGQQVTLSCSPISGHRSVSWYQQTPGQGLQFLFEYFSETQRNKGNFPGRFSGRQFSNSRSEMNVSTLELGDSALYLCASSSPSESVGYTFGSGTRLTVV.

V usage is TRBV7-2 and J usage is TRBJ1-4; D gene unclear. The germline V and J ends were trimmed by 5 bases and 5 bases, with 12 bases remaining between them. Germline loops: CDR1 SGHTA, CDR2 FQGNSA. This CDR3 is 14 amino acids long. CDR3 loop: CASSPWNGNEKLFF. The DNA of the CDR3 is TGTGCCAGCAGCCCCTGGAACGGCAATGAAAAACTGTTTTTT.

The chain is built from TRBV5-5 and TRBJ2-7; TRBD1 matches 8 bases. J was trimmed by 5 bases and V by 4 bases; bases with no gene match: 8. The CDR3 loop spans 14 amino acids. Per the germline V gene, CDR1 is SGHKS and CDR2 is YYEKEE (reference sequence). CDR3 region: CASSHLTGVNEQYF. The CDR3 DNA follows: TGTGCCAGCAGCCACCTGACAGGGGTTAACGAGCAGTACTTC.

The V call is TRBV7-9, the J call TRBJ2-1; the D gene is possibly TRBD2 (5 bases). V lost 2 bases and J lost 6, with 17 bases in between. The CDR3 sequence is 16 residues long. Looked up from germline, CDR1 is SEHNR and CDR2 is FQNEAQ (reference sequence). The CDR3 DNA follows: TGTGCCAGCAGCTTACGGCGGTCACTAGTAGGCAATGAGCAGTTCTTC. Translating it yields CASSLRRSLVGNEQFF.

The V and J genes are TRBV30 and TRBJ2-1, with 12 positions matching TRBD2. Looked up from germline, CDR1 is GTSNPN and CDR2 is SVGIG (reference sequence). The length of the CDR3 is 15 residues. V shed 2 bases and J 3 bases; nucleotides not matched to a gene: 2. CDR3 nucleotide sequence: TGTGCCTGGAGTAAGACTAGCGGGAGCTACAATGAGCAGTTCTTC. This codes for CAWSKTSGSYNEQFF.

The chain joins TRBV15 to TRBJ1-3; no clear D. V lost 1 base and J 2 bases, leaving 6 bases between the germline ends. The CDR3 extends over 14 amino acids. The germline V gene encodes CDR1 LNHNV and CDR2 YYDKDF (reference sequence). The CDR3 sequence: CATSRGAAGNTIYF. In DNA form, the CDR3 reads TGTGCCACCAGCAGAGGGGCGGCTGGAAACACCATATATTTT.